One and the same sample provided the 16 T cell receptor beta chains below, sequenced in a study of blood T cell repertoires in COVID-19. The assay was immunoSEQ multiplex PCR, and TCRdb's table has in-frame clones only and misses some. The sample records over 200,000 clones, 83% being singletons. The sample comprised peripheral blood. The origin of the receptors is an older man with acute or convalescent COVID-19.

The genes are TRBV5-1 and TRBJ2-7; D perhaps matches TRBD2 (6 bases). Germline CDR1 is SGHRS and CDR2 is YFSETQ. The CDR3 totals 14 residues. Trimming took 4 bases from V and 5 from J, leaving 16 bases between them. This CDR3 is CASSPIGGQDEQYF. The CDR3, as DNA: TGCGCCAGCAGCCCAATAGGAGGGCAGGACGAGCAGTACTTC.

This clone was seen just once. The CDR3 sequence is CASSIKTFNYGYTF. CDR3 in DNA: TGTGCCAGCAGTATAAAGACATTTAACTATGGCTACACCTTC. The chain joins TRBV2 to TRBJ1-2, with D hard to call. V was pared by 5 bases and J by 1 base, with 11 bases between. Germline CDR1 and CDR2: SNHLY and FYNNEI. The CDR3 is 14 residues long.

V is TRBV27 and J is TRBJ2-7; 8 nucleotides line up with TRBD2. V trimming: 5 bases; J trimming: 7 bases; junction bases outside the gene matches: 13. CDR3 size: 15 residues. Germline V CDR1 and CDR2: MNHEY, SMNVEV (reference sequence). The CDR3: CASSLRLREDREQYF. The CDR3 nucleotides read TGTGCCAGCAGTCTCCGTCTGCGGGAGGATCGAGAGCAGTACTTC.

The genes are TRBV2 and TRBJ2-7; 7 positions agree with TRBD2. Germline values: CDR1 SNHLY, CDR2 FYNNEI. Unmatched junction bases numbered 10, after V lost 6 bases and J lost 2 bases. This CDR3 is built from 15 residues. The CDR3, as DNA: TGTGCCAGCAGGTCGACGGGGGGTCTCGCCTACGAGCAGTACTTC. Amino acids: CASRSTGGLAYEQYF.

This clone showed up just once. The CDR3 loop is CASSKGGVSTDTQYF. CDR3 in DNA: TGTGCCAGCAGCAAAGGGGGCGTAAGCACAGATACGCAGTATTTT. The chain has TRBV11-3 and TRBJ2-3, with 7 bases matching TRBD1. CDR1 and CDR2 (germline): SGHNT, YENEEA. The CDR3 is made up of 15 amino acids. V lost 5 bases and J lost 0; bases outside the gene matches: 5.

The V and J genes are TRBV4-1 and TRBJ1-1; maybe TRBD1 (6 bases). Germline loops: CDR1 MGHRA, CDR2 YSYEKL. V dropped 4 bases and J dropped 3 bases, with 15 bases sitting between them. CDR3 length: 15 residues. The CDR3 bases are TGCGCCAGCAGCCGGGAAGGGGGAGAGCACACTGAAGCTTTCTTT. Its translation: CASSREGGEHTEAFF.

The chain uses TRBV2 and TRBJ2-3; 7 nucleotides line up with TRBD1. CDR3 size: 13 residues. The germline V gene encodes CDR1 SNHLY and CDR2 FYNNEI. The ends lost 6 bases at V and 2 bases at J; junction bases unmatched: 2. The CDR3 sequence: CASRGTATDTQYF. CDR3 DNA sequence: TGTGCCAGCAGGGGGACAGCCACAGATACGCAGTATTTT. Full variable domain (rest looked up from reference TRBV2 and TRBJ2-3): EPEVTQTPSHQVTQMGQEVILRCVPISNHLYFYWYRQILGQKVEFLVSFYNNEISEKSEIFDDQFSVERPDGSNFTLKIRSTKLEDSAMYFCASRGTATDTQYFGPGTRLTVL.

The CDR3 bases are TGTGCCAGCAGCTTGGAGGCGGCTAGCGGGTACGGGGAGCAGTACTTC. Amino acid sequence: CASSLEAASGYGEQYF. The rearrangement uses TRBV5-4 and TRBJ2-7; TRBD2 matches at 8 bases. Unmatched junction bases numbered 12, after V lost 0 bases and J lost 7 bases. The CDR3 extends over 16 amino acids. CDR1 and CDR2 from the germline V gene are SGHNT and YYREEE (reference sequence).

This chain joins TRBV27 and TRBJ1-6; D gene uncertain. This CDR3 comprises 16 residues. CDR1 MNHEY and CDR2 SMNVEV come from the germline V gene (reference sequence). Trimming cost V 8 bases and J 5 bases, with 19 bases left between them. The CDR3 loop reads CASSDRGRADNSPLHF. Written as DNA, the CDR3 is TGTGCCAGCTCGGACCGGGGTAGGGCTGATAATTCACCCCTCCACTTT.

This chain joins TRBV7-2 and TRBJ1-5; 8 nucleotides match TRBD1. CDR3 length equals 15 residues. V gave up 3 bases and J gave up 3 bases; unmatched junction bases: 4. Germline V CDR1 and CDR2: SGHTA, FQGNSA. As DNA, the CDR3 is TGTGCCAGCAGCTTGAGACAGGGGTACAATCAGCCCCAGCATTTT. It is translated as CASSLRQGYNQPQHF.

The chain combines TRBV7-6 with TRBJ2-7, with 9 bases that match TRBD2. In germline, CDR1 is SGHVS, CDR2 FNYEAQ. Germline trimming cut 1 base from V and 2 bases from J; bases unmatched to any gene: 15. CDR3 size: 19 residues. CDR3 sequence (DNA): TGTGCCAGCAGCTTAGTAGCGGGGGTTGGCGGGATTTTTACCTACGAGCAGTACTTC. Translation: CASSLVAGVGGIFTYEQYF.

J is TRBJ2-1 and V is TRBV7-9; a weak D match, TRBD2 (6 bases). Per the germline V gene, CDR1 is SEHNR and CDR2 is FQNEAQ (reference sequence). CDR3 length equals 19 residues. V dropped 5 bases and J dropped 2 bases, with 25 bases sitting between them. DNA of the CDR3: TGTGCCAGCAGCCCTCCCTTCGGGAGAGTTCCCGCTACCTACAATGAGCAGTTCTTC. Encoded protein: CASSPPFGRVPATYNEQFF.

The chain has TRBV5-1 and TRBJ2-7, with 11 bases lining up with TRBD1. Germline V gene sequence: CDR1 SGHRS, CDR2 YFSETQ. V trimming: 3 bases; J trimming: 6 bases; junction bases outside the gene matches: 8. The CDR3 consists of 15 residues. In DNA, the CDR3 is TGCGCCAGCAGCTCCCGGGACAGGGGGGTATCCGAGCAGTACTTC. Its protein is CASSSRDRGVSEQYF.

The chain couples TRBV28 to TRBJ1-2; D remains unclear. The V gene's germline CDR1 is MDHEN and CDR2 SYDVKM. There are 14 residues in the CDR3. Deletions cut 4 bases from V and 0 bases from J, with 9 bases between. CDR3 region: CASSSAAANYGYTF. CDR3 bases: TGTGCCAGCAGTTCAGCGGCAGCTAACTATGGCTACACCTTC.

V gene TRBV19 combines with J gene TRBJ2-2, with 11 nucleotides matching TRBD2. In germline, CDR1 is LNHDA, CDR2 SQIVND (reference sequence). The CDR3 is 17 amino acids. V lost 0 bases to trimming and J lost 4 bases; unmatched junction nucleotides: 4. CDR3 loop: CASSIDLLAGVTGELFF. The CDR3 region has the DNA TGTGCCAGTAGTATAGATCTACTAGCGGGGGTCACCGGGGAGCTGTTTTTT.

The chain couples TRBV29-1 to TRBJ2-5, with no clear D. CDR3 length: 11 residues. V gave up 1 base and J gave up 4 bases, with 4 bases separating them. Looked up from germline, CDR1 is SQVTM and CDR2 is ANQGSEA. The CDR3 DNA follows: TGCAGCGTTGAAGCCGTAGAGACCCAGTACTTC. Its translation: CSVEAVETQYF.